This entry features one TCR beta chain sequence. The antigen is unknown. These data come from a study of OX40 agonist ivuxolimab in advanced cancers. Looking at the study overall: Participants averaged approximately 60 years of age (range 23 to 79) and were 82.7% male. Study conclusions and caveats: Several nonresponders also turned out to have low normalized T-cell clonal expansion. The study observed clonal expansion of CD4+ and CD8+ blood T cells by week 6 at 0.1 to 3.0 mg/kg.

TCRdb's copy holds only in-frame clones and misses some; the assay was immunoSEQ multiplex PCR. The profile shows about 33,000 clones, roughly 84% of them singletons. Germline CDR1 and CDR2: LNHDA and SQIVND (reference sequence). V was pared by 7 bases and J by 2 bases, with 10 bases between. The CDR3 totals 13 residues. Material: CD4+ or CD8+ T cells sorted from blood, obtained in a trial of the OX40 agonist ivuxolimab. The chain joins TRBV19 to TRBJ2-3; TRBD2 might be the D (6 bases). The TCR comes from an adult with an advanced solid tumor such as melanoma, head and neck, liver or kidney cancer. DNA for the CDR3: TGTGCCAGTACGGCGGGGAACACAGATACGCAGTATTTT. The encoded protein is CASTAGNTDTQYF.